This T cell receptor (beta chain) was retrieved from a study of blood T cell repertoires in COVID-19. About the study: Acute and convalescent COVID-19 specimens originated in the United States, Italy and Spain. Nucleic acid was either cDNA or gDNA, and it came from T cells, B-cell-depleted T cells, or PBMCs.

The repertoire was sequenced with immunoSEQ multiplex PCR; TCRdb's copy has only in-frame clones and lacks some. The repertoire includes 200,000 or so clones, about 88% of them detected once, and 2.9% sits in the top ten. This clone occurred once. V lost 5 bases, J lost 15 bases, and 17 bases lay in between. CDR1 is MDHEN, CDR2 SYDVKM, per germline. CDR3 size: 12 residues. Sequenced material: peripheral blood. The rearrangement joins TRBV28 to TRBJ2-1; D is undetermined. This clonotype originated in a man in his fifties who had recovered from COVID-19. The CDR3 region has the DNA TGTGCCAGCAGTGCTTTGAGAGAGTCCCTGTTCTTC. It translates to CASSALRESLFF.